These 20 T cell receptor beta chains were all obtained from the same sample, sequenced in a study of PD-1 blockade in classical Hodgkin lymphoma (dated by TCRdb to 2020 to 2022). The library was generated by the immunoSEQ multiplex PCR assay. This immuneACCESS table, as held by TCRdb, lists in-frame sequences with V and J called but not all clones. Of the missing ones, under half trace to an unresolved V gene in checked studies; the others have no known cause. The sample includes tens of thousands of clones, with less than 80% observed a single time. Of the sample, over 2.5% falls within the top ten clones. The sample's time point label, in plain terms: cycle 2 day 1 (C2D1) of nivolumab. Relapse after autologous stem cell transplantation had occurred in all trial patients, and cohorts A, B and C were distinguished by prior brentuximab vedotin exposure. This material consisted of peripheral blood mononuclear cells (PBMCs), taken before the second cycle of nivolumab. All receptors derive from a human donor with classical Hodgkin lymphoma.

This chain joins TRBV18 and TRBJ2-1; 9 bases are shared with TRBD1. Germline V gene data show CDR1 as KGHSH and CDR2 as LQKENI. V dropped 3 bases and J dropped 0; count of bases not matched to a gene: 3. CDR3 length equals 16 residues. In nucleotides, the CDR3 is TGTGCCAGCTCACCCGGGACAGGGAGCTCCTACAATGAGCAGTTCTTC. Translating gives CASSPGTGSSYNEQFF. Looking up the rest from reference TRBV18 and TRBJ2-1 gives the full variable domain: NAGVMQNPRHLVRRRGQEARLRCSPMKGHSHVYWYRQLPEEGLKFMVYLQKENIIDESGMPKERFSAEFPKEGPSILRIQQVVRGDSAAYFCASSPGTGSSYNEQFFGPGTRLTVL.

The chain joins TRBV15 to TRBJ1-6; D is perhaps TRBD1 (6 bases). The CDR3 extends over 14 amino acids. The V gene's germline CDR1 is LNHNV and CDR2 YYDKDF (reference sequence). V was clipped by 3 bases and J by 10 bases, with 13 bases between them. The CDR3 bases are TGTGCCACCAGCAGTCCGGGGGCCGGATCACCCCTCCACTTT. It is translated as CATSSPGAGSPLHF.

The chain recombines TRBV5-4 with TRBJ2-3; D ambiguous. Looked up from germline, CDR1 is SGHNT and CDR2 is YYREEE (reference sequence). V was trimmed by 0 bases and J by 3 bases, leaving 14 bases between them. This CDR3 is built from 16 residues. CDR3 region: CASSLEPGSRTDTQYF. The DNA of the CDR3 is TGTGCCAGCAGCTTGGAACCAGGATCTAGAACAGATACGCAGTATTTT.

CDR3 sequence: CASSIGSPGEQYF. CDR3 nucleotide sequence: TGTGCCAGTAGTATCGGGTCGCCGGGAGAGCAGTACTTC. V usage is TRBV19 and J usage is TRBJ2-7; D is perhaps TRBD2 (5 bases). This CDR3 is 13 amino acids long. Germline V CDR1 and CDR2: LNHDA, SQIVND (reference sequence). V was cut by 3 bases and J by 7 bases, with 13 bases left in between. Full variable domain (remainder filled in from reference TRBV19 and TRBJ2-7): DGGITQSPKYLFRKEGQNVTLSCEQNLNHDAMYWYRQDPGQGLRLIYYSQIVNDFQKGDIAEGYSVSREKKESFPLTVTSAQKNPTAFYLCASSIGSPGEQYFGPGTRLTVT.

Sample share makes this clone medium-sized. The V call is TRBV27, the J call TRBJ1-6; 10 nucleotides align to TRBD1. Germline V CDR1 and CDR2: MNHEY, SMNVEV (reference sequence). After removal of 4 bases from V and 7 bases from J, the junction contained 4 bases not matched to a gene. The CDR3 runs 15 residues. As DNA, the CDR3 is TGTGCCAGCAGTTCTGGACAGGGGGGGAATTCACCCCTCCACTTT. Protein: CASSSGQGGNSPLHF.

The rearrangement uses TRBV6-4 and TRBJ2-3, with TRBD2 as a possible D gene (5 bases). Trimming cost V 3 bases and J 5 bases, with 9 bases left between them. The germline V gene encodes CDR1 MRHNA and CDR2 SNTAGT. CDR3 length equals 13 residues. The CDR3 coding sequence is TGTGCCAGCAGTGAAAATGGGAGAGATACGCAGTATTTT. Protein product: CASSENGRDTQYF.

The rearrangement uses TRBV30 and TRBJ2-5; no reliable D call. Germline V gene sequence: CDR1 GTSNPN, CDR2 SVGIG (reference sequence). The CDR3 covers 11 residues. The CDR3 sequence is CAYAYSGTQYF. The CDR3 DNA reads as TGTGCGTACGCTTACTCGGGGACCCAGTACTTC.

The CDR3 bases are TGTGCCAGCAGCTTAAGACAGACAGATACGCAGTATTTT. Protein: CASSLRQTDTQYF. This sequence joins TRBV7-9 and TRBJ2-3; tentatively, D is TRBD1 (5 bases). V was clipped by 2 bases and J by 3 bases, with 6 bases between them. The germline CDR1 and CDR2 sequences are SEHNR and FQNEAQ (reference sequence). CDR3 length: 13 amino acids. Full variable domain (remainder filled in from reference TRBV7-9 and TRBJ2-3): DTGVSQNPRHKITKRGQNVTFRCDPISEHNRLYWYRQTLGQGPEFLTYFQNEAQLEKSRLLSDRFSAERPKGSFSTLEIQRTEQGDSAMYLCASSLRQTDTQYFGPGTRLTVL.

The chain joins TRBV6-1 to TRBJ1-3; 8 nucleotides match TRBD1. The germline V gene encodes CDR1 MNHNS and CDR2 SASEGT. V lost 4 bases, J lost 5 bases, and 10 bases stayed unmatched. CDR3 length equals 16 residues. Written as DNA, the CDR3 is TGTGCCAGCAGTGGCCACCCGGGGACAGGAAGAAACACCATATATTTT. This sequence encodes CASSGHPGTGRNTIYF.

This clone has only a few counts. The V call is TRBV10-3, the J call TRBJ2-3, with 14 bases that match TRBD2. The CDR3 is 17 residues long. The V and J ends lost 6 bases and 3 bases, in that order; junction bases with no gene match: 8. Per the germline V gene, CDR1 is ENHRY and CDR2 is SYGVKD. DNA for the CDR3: TGTGCCATCAGCTTGACTAGCGGGGGGGCCGGAACAGATACGCAGTATTTT. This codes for CAISLTSGGAGTDTQYF.

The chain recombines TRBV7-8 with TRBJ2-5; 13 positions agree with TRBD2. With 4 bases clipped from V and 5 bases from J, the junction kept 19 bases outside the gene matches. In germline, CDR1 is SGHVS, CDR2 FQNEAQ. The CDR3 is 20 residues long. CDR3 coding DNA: TGTGCCAGCAGCTCCCCCCAGCAGCTTACTAGCGGGGGGGCCGGGGAGACCCAGTACTTC. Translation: CASSSPQQLTSGGAGETQYF.

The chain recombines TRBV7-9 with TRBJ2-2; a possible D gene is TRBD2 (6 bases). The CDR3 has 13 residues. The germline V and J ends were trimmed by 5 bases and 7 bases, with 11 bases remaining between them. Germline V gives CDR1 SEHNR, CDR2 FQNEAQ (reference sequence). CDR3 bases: TGTGCCAGCAGCCCGCGGGGCGGCGGGGAGCTGTTTTTT. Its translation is CASSPRGGGELFF.

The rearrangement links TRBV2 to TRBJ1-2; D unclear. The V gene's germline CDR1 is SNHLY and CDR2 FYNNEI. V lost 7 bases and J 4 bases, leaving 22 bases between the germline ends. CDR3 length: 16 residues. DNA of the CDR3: TGTGCCAGCACCGAAGGGTTCAAGAAAATGGCCTATGGCTACACCTTC. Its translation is CASTEGFKKMAYGYTF.

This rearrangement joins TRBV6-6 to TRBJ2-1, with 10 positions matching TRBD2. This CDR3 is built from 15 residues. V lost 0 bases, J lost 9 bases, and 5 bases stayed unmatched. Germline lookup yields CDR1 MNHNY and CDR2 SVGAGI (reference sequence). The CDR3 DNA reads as TGTGCCAGCAGTTACTCCGGGACTAGCGCGAGTGAGCAGTTCTTC. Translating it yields CASSYSGTSASEQFF.

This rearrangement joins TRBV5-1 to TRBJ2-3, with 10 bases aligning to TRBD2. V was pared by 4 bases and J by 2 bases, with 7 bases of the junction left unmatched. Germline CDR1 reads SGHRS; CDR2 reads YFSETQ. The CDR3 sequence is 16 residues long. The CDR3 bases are TGCGCCAGCAGCGACCGGAGCGGGGGGGACACAGATACGCAGTATTTT. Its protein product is CASSDRSGGDTDTQYF.

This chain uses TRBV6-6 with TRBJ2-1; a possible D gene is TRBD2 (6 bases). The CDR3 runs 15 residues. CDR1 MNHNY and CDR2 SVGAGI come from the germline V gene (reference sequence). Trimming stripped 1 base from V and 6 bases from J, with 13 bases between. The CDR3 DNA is TGTGCCAGCAGTTACTTCCAGGGAGGATTCAATGAGCAGTTCTTC. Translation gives CASSYFQGGFNEQFF.

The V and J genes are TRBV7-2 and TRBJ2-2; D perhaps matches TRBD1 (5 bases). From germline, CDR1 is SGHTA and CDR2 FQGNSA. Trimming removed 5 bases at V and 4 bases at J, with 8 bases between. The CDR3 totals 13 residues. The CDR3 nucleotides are TGTGCCAGCAGCCAGGGCCCCACCGGGGAGCTGTTTTTT. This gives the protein CASSQGPTGELFF.

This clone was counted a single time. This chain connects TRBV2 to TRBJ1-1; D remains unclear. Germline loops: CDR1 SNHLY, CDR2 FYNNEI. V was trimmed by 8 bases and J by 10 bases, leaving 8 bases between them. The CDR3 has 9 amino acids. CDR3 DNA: TGTGCCAGCGCCCCCCCAGCTTTCTTT. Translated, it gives CASAPPAFF.

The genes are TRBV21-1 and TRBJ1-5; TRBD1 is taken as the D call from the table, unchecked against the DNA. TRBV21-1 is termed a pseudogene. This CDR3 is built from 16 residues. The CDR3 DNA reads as TGTGCCAGCAGCACCACTCCAGGGGGGAGCAATCAGCCCCAGCATTTT. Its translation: CASSTTPGGSNQPQHF.

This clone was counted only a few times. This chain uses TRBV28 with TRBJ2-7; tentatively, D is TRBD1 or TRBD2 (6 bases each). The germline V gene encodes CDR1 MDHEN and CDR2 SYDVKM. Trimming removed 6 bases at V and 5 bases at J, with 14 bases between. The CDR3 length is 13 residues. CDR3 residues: CASRYREAHEQYF. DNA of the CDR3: TGTGCCAGCAGATACAGGGAGGCCCACGAGCAGTACTTC.